This is a list of T cell receptor beta chains from one sample in a study of human T cells and chemical hapten exposure. TCRdb re-derived calls from the RACE reads in MiXCR, one entry per CDR3 protein. The sample holds 75,000 to 90,000 distinct CDR3 sequences, approximately 10% seen once. The sample was whole blood, taken in connection with sensitization to the hapten diphenylcyclopropenone (DPC). These receptors all stem from a woman aged 45-60 years with alopecia areata. Some clones in this sample may be carry-over from other donors' samples. Both conserved end residues are part of each CDR3. The D gene is left open where the match is weak. Expanded clones get a size class; other rows say once, few or many, or leave the size out.

D: NA; J: TRBJ1-2; size: NA; V: TRBV29-1; CDR3: CSVDSLNYGYTF; DNA: TGCAGCGTTGACAGCTTGAACTATGGCTACACCTTC
D: NA; J: TRBJ1-2; size: few; V: TRBV3-1; CDR3: CASSQLGGVRYGYTF; DNA: TGTGCCAGCAGCCAATTAGGGGGTGTTAGGTATGGCTACACCTTC
D: NA; J: TRBJ2-3; size: many; V: TRBV12-3/TRBV12-4; CDR3: CASSLGYTDTQYF; DNA: TGTGCCAGCAGTTTGGGTTATACAGATACGCAGTATTTT
D: NA; J: TRBJ2-7; size: many; V: TRBV29-1; CDR3: CSVSTVAGDF; DNA: TGCAGCGTATCGACCGTAGCAGGGGACTTC
D: NA; J: TRBJ2-7; size: NA; V: TRBV11-3; CDR3: CASSFPGNSYEQYF; DNA: TGTGCCAGCAGCTTCCCGGGTAACTCCTACGAGCAGTACTTC
D: TRBD1; J: TRBJ1-3; size: few; V: TRBV2; CDR3: CAIPTGSIGNTIYF; DNA: TGTGCCATCCCGACAGGGAGTATTGGAAACACCATATATTTT
D: TRBD1; J: TRBJ2-2; size: NA; V: TRBV14; CDR3: CASSLRTGTSGELFF; DNA: TGTGCCAGCAGCCTTCGGACAGGGACCAGCGGGGAGCTGTTTTTT
D: NA; J: TRBJ1-1; size: NA; V: TRBV6-5; CDR3: CASSNGGFKDTEAFF; DNA: TGTGCCAGCTCGAATGGGGGCTTTAAGGACACTGAAGCTTTCTTT
D: NA; J: TRBJ2-4; size: few; V: TRBV12-3/TRBV12-4; CDR3: CASSFVAAKNIQYF; DNA: TGTGCCAGCAGTTTTGTGGCGGCCAAAAACATTCAGTACTTC
D: TRBD2; J: TRBJ2-1; size: many; V: TRBV29-1; CDR3: CSGGLADNEQFF; DNA: TGCAGCGGGGGACTAGCGGACAATGAGCAGTTCTTC
D: NA; J: TRBJ1-4; size: many; V: TRBV5-4; CDR3: CASSQQGGEREKLFF; DNA: TGTGCCAGCAGCCAACAGGGAGGGGAGAGGGAAAAACTGTTTTTT
D: TRBD1; J: TRBJ1-2; size: NA; V: TRBV7-9; CDR3: CASRADRTGDDYTF; DNA: TGTGCCAGCAGGGCTGACCGGACAGGGGATGACTACACCTTC
D: TRBD1; J: TRBJ2-1; size: many; V: TRBV29-1; CDR3: CSVEGGQGSYNEQFF; DNA: TGCAGCGTTGAAGGTGGACAGGGCTCCTACAATGAGCAGTTCTTC
D: NA; J: TRBJ2-5; size: NA; V: TRBV5-1; CDR3: CASSFGGRGETQYF; DNA: TGCGCCAGCAGCTTTGGGGGGCGCGGGGAGACCCAGTACTTC
D: TRBD2; J: TRBJ2-2; size: many; V: TRBV12-3/TRBV12-4; CDR3: CASSFFGAGDTGELFF; DNA: TGTGCCAGCAGTTTTTTCGGAGCGGGAGACACCGGGGAGCTGTTTTTT
D: NA; J: TRBJ1-1; size: NA; V: TRBV6-5; CDR3: CASSFWDNTEAFF; DNA: TGTGCCAGCAGTTTCTGGGACAACACTGAAGCTTTCTTT
D: TRBD1; J: TRBJ2-3; size: few; V: TRBV27; CDR3: CASPTGGGTDTQYF; DNA: TGTGCCAGCCCGACAGGGGGGGGTACAGATACGCAGTATTTT
D: NA; J: TRBJ2-1; size: many; V: TRBV14; CDR3: CASSLYLVRNNEQFF; DNA: TGTGCCAGCAGCCTTTATCTTGTCCGCAACAATGAGCAGTTCTTC
D: TRBD1; J: TRBJ1-4; size: many; V: TRBV7-8; CDR3: CASSLVGTGLFF; DNA: TGTGCCAGCAGCTTAGTGGGGACAGGACTGTTTTTT
D: TRBD2; J: TRBJ2-3; size: many; V: TRBV28; CDR3: CASSSPSGLAGTDTQYF; DNA: TGTGCCAGCAGTTCCCCCAGCGGCCTAGCGGGCACAGATACGCAGTATTTT
D: NA; J: TRBJ2-1; size: few; V: TRBV7-2; CDR3: CASSLEVSSYNEQFF; DNA: TGTGCCAGCAGCTTGGAGGTGAGCTCCTACAATGAGCAGTTCTTC
D: NA; J: TRBJ1-1; size: NA; V: TRBV4-3; CDR3: CASSQDPNGGRTEAFF; DNA: TGCGCCAGCAGCCAAGATCCAAATGGAGGGCGCACTGAAGCTTTCTTT
D: TRBD1; J: TRBJ2-3; size: NA; V: TRBV27; CDR3: CASSWTGGGTDTQYF; DNA: TGTGCCAGCAGTTGGACAGGGGGCGGGACAGATACGCAGTATTTT
D: NA; J: TRBJ2-2; size: NA; V: TRBV29-1; CDR3: CSVGSRTGELFF; DNA: TGCAGCGTTGGATCACGAACCGGGGAGCTGTTTTTT
D: NA; J: TRBJ1-1; size: many; V: TRBV28; CDR3: CASSFPGASNTEAFF; DNA: TGTGCCAGCAGTTTTCCCGGGGCGTCGAACACTGAAGCTTTCTTT
D: NA; J: TRBJ2-7; size: many; V: TRBV7-2; CDR3: CASSLDTGTEYEQYF; DNA: TGTGCCAGCAGCTTAGACACCGGGACTGAATACGAGCAGTACTTC
D: NA; J: TRBJ2-5; size: few; V: TRBV21-1; CDR3: CASNLMTGVWLPGETQYF; DNA: TGTGCCAGCAACCTAATGACAGGGGTTTGGCTCCCCGGAGAGACCCAGTACTTC
D: TRBD2; J: TRBJ2-7; size: few; V: TRBV6-5; CDR3: CASSLGSPGLAAYEQYF; DNA: TGTGCCAGCAGCTTAGGAAGCCCCGGACTAGCGGCCTACGAGCAGTACTTC
D: NA; J: TRBJ1-3; size: many; V: TRBV12-3/TRBV12-4; CDR3: CASSLRSLGSSENTIYF; DNA: TGTGCCAGCAGTTTACGGTCACTAGGCAGCTCTGAAAACACCATATATTTT
D: NA; J: TRBJ2-1; size: NA; V: TRBV6-2/TRBV6-3; CDR3: CASRRPGNNEQFF; DNA: TGTGCCAGCAGGCGGCCCGGGAACAATGAGCAGTTCTTC
D: TRBD1; J: TRBJ2-5; size: many; V: TRBV5-1; CDR3: CASSPDRGETQYF; DNA: TGCGCCAGCAGCCCAGACAGGGGAGAGACCCAGTACTTC
D: NA; J: TRBJ2-3; size: many; V: TRBV5-6; CDR3: CASSLAGLGGTDTQYF; DNA: TGTGCCAGCAGCTTGGCCGGCCTAGGGGGCACAGATACGCAGTATTTT
D: TRBD1; J: TRBJ1-3; size: NA; V: TRBV3-1; CDR3: CASSPLQGSSENTIYF; DNA: TGTGCCAGCAGCCCATTACAGGGGAGCTCTGAAAACACCATATATTTT
D: NA; J: TRBJ2-1; size: NA; V: TRBV21-1; CDR3: CASSKKGKLQCDEQFF; DNA: TGTGCCAGCAGCAAAAAAGGGAAACTACAGTGCGATGAGCAGTTCTTC
D: NA; J: TRBJ1-6; size: NA; V: TRBV4-3; CDR3: CASSQGRTSSPLHF; DNA: TGCGCCAGCAGCCAAGGCCGAACGAGTTCACCCCTCCACTTT
D: NA; J: TRBJ2-5; size: many; V: TRBV25-1; CDR3: CASSEWSETQYF; DNA: TGTGCCAGCAGTGAATGGTCTGAGACCCAGTACTTC
D: TRBD2; J: TRBJ2-7; size: NA; V: TRBV20-1; CDR3: CSRLAGGSASYEQYF; DNA: TGCAGTCGTTTAGCGGGAGGTTCCGCCTCCTACGAGCAGTACTTC
D: NA; J: TRBJ2-1; size: NA; V: TRBV15; CDR3: CATSREGASYNEQFF; DNA: TGTGCCACCAGCAGAGAGGGGGCCTCCTACAATGAGCAGTTCTTC
D: TRBD2; J: TRBJ2-3; size: many; V: TRBV7-6; CDR3: CASSLAELSTDTQYF; DNA: TGTGCCAGCAGCCTAGCGGAACTTAGCACAGATACGCAGTATTTT
D: NA; J: TRBJ2-3; size: NA; V: TRBV19; CDR3: CASSNRDHTDTQYF; DNA: TGTGCCAGTAGTAACCGGGACCACACAGATACGCAGTATTTT
D: NA; J: TRBJ2-1; size: few; V: TRBV11-2; CDR3: CASSLGRTGAFF; DNA: TGTGCCAGCAGCTTAGGGCGGACCGGGGCGTTCTTC
D: NA; J: TRBJ1-5; size: many; V: TRBV12-3/TRBV12-4; CDR3: CASSFRGSGQPQHF; DNA: TGTGCCAGCAGTTTTAGGGGCTCGGGTCAGCCCCAGCATTTT
D: NA; J: TRBJ2-1; size: NA; V: TRBV4-1; CDR3: CASSHNGNEQFF; DNA: TGCGCCAGCAGCCACAACGGCAATGAGCAGTTCTTC
D: TRBD1; J: TRBJ2-1; size: NA; V: TRBV10-2; CDR3: CASSEPSGTGPDNEQFF; DNA: TGCGCCAGCAGTGAGCCGTCCGGGACAGGCCCCGACAATGAGCAGTTCTTC
D: NA; J: TRBJ2-2; size: NA; V: TRBV10-3; CDR3: CAISESGPNTGELFF; DNA: TGTGCCATCAGTGAATCGGGCCCGAACACCGGGGAGCTGTTTTTT
D: NA; J: TRBJ2-3; size: NA; V: TRBV28; CDR3: CASSPPIRADTQYF; DNA: TGTGCCAGCTCTCCACCCATCAGGGCAGATACGCAGTATTTT
D: NA; J: TRBJ1-2; size: few; V: TRBV28; CDR3: CASSSVRGANYGYTF; DNA: TGTGCCAGCAGTTCCGTCCGGGGAGCTAACTATGGCTACACCTTC
D: TRBD2; J: TRBJ2-7; size: many; V: TRBV12-3/TRBV12-4; CDR3: CASSPLAGDPPYEQYF; DNA: TGTGCCAGCAGCCCCCTCGCGGGGGACCCTCCTTACGAGCAGTACTTC